These T cell receptor beta chains were read from a single sample in a study of T cell responses to AZD1222 COVID-19 vaccine. Data came from immunoSEQ multiplex PCR; TCRdb stores just in-frame clones and leaves some out. Counted here are over 150,000 clones, about 90% occurring once; the ten biggest clones make up around 4.5%. The specimen comprised peripheral blood, sampled on day 0 of MenACWY control vaccination. The source is an adult in good health. Each CDR3 is given with its conserved first and last residue. A D gene is named only where the DNA matches it firmly. The listing skips clone size in some rows; elsewhere it reads once, few, many or a size class.

cdr3_aa | cdr3_nt | clone_size | v_call | d_call | j_call
CASSFRSTLGVYGYTF | TGTGCCAGCAGTTTCCGGTCGACACTGGGGGTCTATGGCTACACCTTC | . | TRBV27 | . | TRBJ1-2
CASTPIGTGGYTF | TGTGCCAGCACCCCCATTGGGACAGGGGGCTACACCTTC | . | TRBV6-6 | TRBD1 | TRBJ1-2
CASSFIGSYEQYF | TGTGCCAGCAGCTTTATAGGCTCCTACGAGCAGTACTTC | few | TRBV5-6 | . | TRBJ2-7
CASSPQGSQQFF | TGTGCCAGCTCACCACAGGGTTCACAGCAGTTCTTC | . | TRBV18 | . | TRBJ2-1
CASSQDPRGHSYNEQFF | TGCGCCAGCAGCCAAGATCCTCGGGGGCATTCCTACAATGAGCAGTTCTTC | . | TRBV4-1 | . | TRBJ2-1
CASPGGATSDTQYF | TGTGCCAGCCCAGGGGGGGCTACCTCGGATACGCAGTATTTT | . | TRBV7-9 | . | TRBJ2-3
CATSREIVAGNTIYF | TGTGCCACCAGCAGAGAGATTGTAGCCGGAAACACCATATATTTT | . | TRBV15 | . | TRBJ1-3
CASSLARGSYNEQFF | TGCGCCAGCAGCTTGGCCCGCGGCAGCTACAATGAGCAGTTCTTC | . | TRBV5-1 | . | TRBJ2-1
CAWSVGQGGSPLHF | TGTGCCTGGAGTGTGGGTCAGGGAGGTTCACCCCTCCACTTT | . | TRBV30 | . | TRBJ1-6
CASRRGGRIHEQFF | TGTGCCAGCCGGAGGGGCGGGAGGATCCATGAGCAGTTCTTC | . | TRBV12-1 | . | TRBJ2-1
CAWIRDRGPRYGYTF | TGTGCCTGGATTCGGGACAGGGGGCCCCGGTATGGCTACACCTTC | . | TRBV30 | TRBD1 | TRBJ1-2
CASSSFLRDLYGYTF | TGTGCCAGCAGCTCTTTCCTCCGGGATCTCTATGGCTACACCTTC | . | TRBV5-6 | . | TRBJ1-2
CATSDARTVSNQPQHF | TGTGCCACCAGTGATGCTCGGACAGTTAGCAATCAGCCCCAGCATTTT | few | TRBV24-1 | . | TRBJ1-5
CASSTRSPGVGDEQFF | TGTGCCAGCAGTACACGTTCGCCAGGGGTGGGCGATGAGCAGTTCTTC | . | TRBV2 | . | TRBJ2-1
CASGTRQGKHYGYTF | TGTGCTAGTGGTACGAGACAGGGGAAACACTATGGCTACACCTTC | . | TRBV12-5 | TRBD1 | TRBJ1-2
CSAFSSEQFF | TGCAGTGCTTTTTCTTCAGAGCAGTTCTTC | . | TRBV20-1 | . | TRBJ2-1
CASTRTLDGGGNTIYF | TGTGCCAGCACCCGGACGCTAGACGGAGGAGGAAACACCATATATTTT | . | TRBV6-6 | . | TRBJ1-3
CASSSLPGQNTDTQYF | TGCGCCAGCAGCTCTTTACCGGGACAAAACACAGATACGCAGTATTTT | . | TRBV5-1 | . | TRBJ2-3
CASSPPWATGELFF | TGTGCCAGCAGCCCCCCTTGGGCTACCGGGGAGCTGTTTTTT | . | TRBV3-1/TRBV3-2 | . | TRBJ2-2
CASSLTGGSFGYTF | TGCGCCAGCAGTTTAACAGGGGGTTCTTTTGGCTACACCTTC | . | TRBV5-1 | TRBD1 | TRBJ1-2